This TCR beta chain was found in a study of T-cell reconstitution after alpha-beta-depleted transplantation in children. In its sample, this clonotype was seen a few times. Trimming took off 6 bases at V and 0 bases at J, with 15 bases between the two ends. The CDR3 covers 16 residues. Germline V gene data show CDR1 as MNHNS and CDR2 as SASEGT. TCRbeta library preparation incorporated unique molecular identifiers. Using its own MiXCR run on the PCR reads, TCRdb lists one record per CDR3 protein. The sample lists 250,000 or so distinct CDR3 sequences; more than 20% were seen once. The TCR sequence derives from a female patient aged 2-9 years who had a stem cell transplant for congenital amegakaryocytic thrombocytopenia, so the T cells may come from the graft donor. The chain uses TRBV6-1 and TRBJ2-1; D call uncertain. The input for sequencing was PBMCs, mostly from graft donor cells, taken 360 days after TCRalphabeta/CD19-depleted stem cell transplant. The CDR3 sequence: CASSIGPPASYNEQFF. CDR3 bases: TGTGCCAGCAGCATCGGACCACCCGCCTCCTACAATGAGCAGTTCTTC.